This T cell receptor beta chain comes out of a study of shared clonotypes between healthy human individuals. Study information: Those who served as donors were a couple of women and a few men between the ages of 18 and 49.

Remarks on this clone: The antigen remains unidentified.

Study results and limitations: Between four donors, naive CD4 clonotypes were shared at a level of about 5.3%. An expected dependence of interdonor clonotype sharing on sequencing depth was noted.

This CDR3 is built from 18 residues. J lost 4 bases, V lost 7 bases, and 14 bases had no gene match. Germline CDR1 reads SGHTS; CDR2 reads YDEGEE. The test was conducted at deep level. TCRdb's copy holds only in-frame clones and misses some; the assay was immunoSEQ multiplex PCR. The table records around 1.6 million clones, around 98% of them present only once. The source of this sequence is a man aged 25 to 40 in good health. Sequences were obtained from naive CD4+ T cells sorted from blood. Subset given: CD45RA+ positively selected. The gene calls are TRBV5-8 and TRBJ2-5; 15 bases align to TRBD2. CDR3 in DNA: TGTGCCAGCTCTTTCATGGGACTAGCGGGAGGTAGTGGAGAGACCCAGTACTTC. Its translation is CASSFMGLAGGSGETQYF.